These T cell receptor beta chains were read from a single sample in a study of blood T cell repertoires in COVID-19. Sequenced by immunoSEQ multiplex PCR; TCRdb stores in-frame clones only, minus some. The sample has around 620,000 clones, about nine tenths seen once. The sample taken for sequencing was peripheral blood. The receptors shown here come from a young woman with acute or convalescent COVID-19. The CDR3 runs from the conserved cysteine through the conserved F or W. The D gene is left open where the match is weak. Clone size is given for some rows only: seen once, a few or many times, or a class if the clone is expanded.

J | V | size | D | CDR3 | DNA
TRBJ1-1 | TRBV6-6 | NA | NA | CASSYSPGRNTEAFF | TGTGCCAGCAGTTACTCGCCAGGGCGGAACACTGAAGCTTTCTTT
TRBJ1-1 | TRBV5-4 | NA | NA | CAYVSVTEAFF | TGTGCCTATGTGTCGGTCACTGAAGCTTTCTTT
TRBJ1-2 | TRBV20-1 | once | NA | CSDSHPGIGGYTF | TGCAGTGATAGTCATCCAGGGATCGGCGGCTACACCTTC
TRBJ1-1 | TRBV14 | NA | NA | CASRARDSLGNTEAFF | TGTGCCAGCAGAGCGCGGGACTCCCTGGGCAACACTGAAGCTTTCTTT
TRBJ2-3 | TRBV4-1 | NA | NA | CASGGTPRGDTQYF | TGCGCCAGCGGGGGGACTCCCCGCGGGGATACGCAGTATTTT
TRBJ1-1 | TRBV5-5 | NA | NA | CASSLMTNTEAFF | TGTGCCAGCAGCTTGATGACTAACACTGAAGCTTTCTTT
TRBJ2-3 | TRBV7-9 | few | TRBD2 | CASSLVVSSGGTDTQYF | TGTGCCAGCAGCTTAGTGGTCTCTAGCGGGGGGACAGATACGCAGTATTTT
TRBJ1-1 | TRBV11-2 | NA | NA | CASSPTVNTEAFF | TGTGCCAGCAGCCCGACAGTGAACACTGAAGCTTTCTTT
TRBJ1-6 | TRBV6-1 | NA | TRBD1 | CASSDAGGKSSPLHF | TGTGCCAGCAGTGACGCAGGGGGCAAGAGTTCACCCCTCCACTTT
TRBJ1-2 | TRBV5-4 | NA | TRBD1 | CASSPPLDRGHGYTF | TGTGCCAGCAGTCCGCCCCTGGACAGGGGGCACGGCTACACCTTC
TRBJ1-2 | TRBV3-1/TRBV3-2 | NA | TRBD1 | CASSQAQGAVYGYTF | TGTGCCAGCAGCCAAGCGCAGGGGGCTGTATATGGCTACACCTTC
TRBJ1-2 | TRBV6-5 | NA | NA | CASSSSLGGYTF | TGTGCCAGCAGTTCTAGCCTTGGTGGCTACACCTTC
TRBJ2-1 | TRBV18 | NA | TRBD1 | CASSPGTGEEQFF | TGTGCCAGCTCACCAGGGACAGGAGAGGAGCAGTTCTTC
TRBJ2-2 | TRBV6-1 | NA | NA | CASSEGRAKNTGELFF | TGTGCCAGCAGTGAGGGCAGGGCCAAGAACACCGGGGAGCTGTTTTTT
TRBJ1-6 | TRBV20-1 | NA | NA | CSASYRELGDSPLHF | TGCAGTGCTAGTTACCGCGAATTAGGAGATTCACCCCTCCACTTT
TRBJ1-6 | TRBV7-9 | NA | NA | CASSLWSSYNSPLHF | TGTGCCAGCAGCCTTTGGAGCTCCTATAATTCACCCCTCCACTTT
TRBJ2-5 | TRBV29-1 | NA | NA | CSSTGQETQYF | TGCAGCTCGACGGGACAAGAGACCCAGTACTTC
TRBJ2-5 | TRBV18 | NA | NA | CASSRPGSYGETQYF | TGTGCCAGCTCCCGGCCGGGTTCTTATGGGGAGACCCAGTACTTC
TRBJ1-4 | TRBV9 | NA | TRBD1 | CASSHRGSKGEKLFF | TGTGCCAGCAGCCACAGGGGTTCGAAGGGTGAAAAACTGTTTTTT
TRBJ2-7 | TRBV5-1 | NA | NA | CASSLSQGQTYEQYF | TGCGCCAGCAGCTTATCCCAGGGGCAGACCTACGAGCAGTACTTC
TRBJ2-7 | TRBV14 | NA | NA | CASSLSSYEQYF | TGTGCCAGCAGCCTATCCAGCTACGAGCAGTACTTC
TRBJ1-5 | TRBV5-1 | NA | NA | CASSLDPGQGNQPQHF | TGCGCCAGCAGCTTGGACCCCGGGCAGGGTAATCAGCCCCAGCATTTT
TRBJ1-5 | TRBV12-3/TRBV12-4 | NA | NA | CASSRTGNQPQHF | TGTGCCAGCAGTAGGACTGGCAATCAGCCCCAGCATTTT
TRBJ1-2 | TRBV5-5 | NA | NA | CASGAGGSDYGYTF | TGTGCCAGCGGCGCGGGGGGCTCTGACTATGGCTACACCTTC
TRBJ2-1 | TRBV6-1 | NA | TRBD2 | CASSLGLASDEQFF | TGTGCCAGCAGTTTGGGACTAGCGAGCGATGAGCAGTTCTTC
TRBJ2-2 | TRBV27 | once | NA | CASRYLRDTGELFF | TGTGCCAGCCGCTACCTCAGGGACACCGGGGAGCTGTTTTTT
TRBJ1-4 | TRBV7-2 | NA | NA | CASSTQEGPNEKLFF | TGTGCCAGCAGTACCCAGGAGGGGCCCAATGAAAAACTGTTTTTT
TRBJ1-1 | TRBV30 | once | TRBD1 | CAWRRQGAATEAFF | TGTGCCTGGAGAAGACAGGGGGCAGCAACTGAAGCTTTCTTT
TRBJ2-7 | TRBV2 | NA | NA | CASYGGGYEQYF | TGTGCCAGTTATGGTGGAGGCTACGAGCAGTACTTC
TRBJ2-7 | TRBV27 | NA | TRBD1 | CASSFPGGYEQYF | TGTGCCAGCAGTTTCCCAGGGGGCTACGAGCAGTACTTC